The clone carrying this T cell receptor (beta chain) was picked up one time. What it binds is unknown. Investigators reverse transcribed all isolated RNA, so they sequenced expressed TCRB transcripts. Reads from naive, central memory and regulatory T cell samples averaged about 3.57 million. Sequencing used immunoSEQ multiplex PCR; TCRdb keeps in-frame clones, though not all of them. Of more than 95,000 clones in the sample, 25% to 35% were seen once. These data are taken from a study of beta chain features in type 1 diabetes. Study-level information: Patients shared similar age, gender and cell yields with healthy donors.

Study conclusions and caveats: Shortening of TCRB CDR3s, moderate but significant, appeared in all four CD4+ subsets of Type 1 diabetes patients.

CDR1 is WNHNN, CDR2 SYGVQD, per germline (reference sequence). V was shortened by 4 bases and J by 9 bases, with 7 bases between the two germline ends. The CDR3 runs 10 residues. V is TRBV10-1 and J is TRBJ2-7; unclear D gene. The sequence came from a woman under 30 with type 1 diabetes. The sample taken for sequencing was central memory CD4+ T cells from blood. Here the CDR3 DNA reads TGCGCCAGCAGTGGCAGTGGGCAGTACTTC. Its protein product is CASSGSGQYF.